These 24 T cell receptor beta chains were all obtained from the same sample, sequenced in a study of blood T cell repertoires in COVID-19. This table comes from immunoSEQ multiplex PCR, and its TCRdb copy is limited to in-frame clones, with some not included. The table lists roughly 350,000 clones, over 80% of them singletons. The sequenced sample consisted of peripheral blood. Receptor source: a woman aged 50 to 65 with COVID-19, enrolled during active disease.

The genes are TRBV7-9 and TRBJ1-1; 7 nucleotides line up with TRBD1. This CDR3 has 16 amino acids. CDR1 is SEHNR and CDR2 is FQNEAQ in the germline V gene (reference sequence). The trim removed 4 bases at V and 1 base at J, leaving 9 bases unmatched. The DNA of the CDR3 is TGTGCCAGCAGCTCCCTTTCGACAGGGAGGAACACTGAAGCTTTCTTT. It is translated as CASSSLSTGRNTEAFF.

The gene calls are TRBV5-1 and TRBJ2-2; 14 bases fit TRBD2. This CDR3 has 17 amino acids. Germline CDR1 and CDR2: SGHRS and YFSETQ. With V trimmed by 4 bases and J by 7 bases, 9 bases remained unmatched. In DNA, the CDR3 is TGCGCCAGCAGCCAACCCACCGGGACTAGCGGGGGCGGGGAGCTGTTTTTT. The encoded protein is CASSQPTGTSGGGELFF.

The chain joins TRBV11-3 to TRBJ2-2, with TRBD2 matching over 11 bases. V lost 1 base and J lost 6; bases outside the gene matches: 4. The germline V gene encodes CDR1 SGHNT and CDR2 YENEEA. CDR3 length: 16 amino acids. The CDR3 spells CASSLVLAGGSGELFF. The DNA of the CDR3 is TGTGCCAGCAGCTTAGTCCTAGCGGGAGGTTCCGGGGAGCTGTTTTTT. Filled out from reference TRBV11-3 and TRBJ2-2, the complete variable domain reads EAGVVQSPRYKIIEKKQPVAFWCNPISGHNTLYWYLQNLGQGPELLIRYENEEAVDDSQLPKDRFSAERLKGVDSTLKIQPAELGDSAVYLCASSLVLAGGSGELFFGEGSRLTVL.

The V call is TRBV6-5, the J call TRBJ2-1; 7 nucleotides agree with TRBD1. Germline loops: CDR1 MNHEY, CDR2 SVGAGI. CDR3 length: 14 residues. Trimming removed 6 bases from V and 7 bases from J; junction bases left unmatched: 9. CDR3 bases: TGTGCCAGCAGATCACAGGGGTGGGAGAATGAGCAGTTCTTC. This codes for CASRSQGWENEQFF.

The chain uses TRBV11-3 and TRBJ1-4; perhaps TRBD1 as D (5 bases). The CDR3 extends over 15 amino acids. Trimming shortened V by 3 bases and J by 2 bases, and 10 bases separated the two germline ends. CDR1 is SGHNT and CDR2 is YENEEA in the germline V gene. CDR3 DNA sequence: TGTGCCAGCAGCTTCCGTGGGGGGACTAATGAAAAACTGTTTTTT. It yields the protein CASSFRGGTNEKLFF.

The chain joins TRBV19 to TRBJ1-5; a possible D gene is TRBD1 (6 bases). CDR1 LNHDA and CDR2 SQIVND come from the germline V gene (reference sequence). The CDR3 spans 15 residues. Between the trimmed V and J ends, which lost 5 bases and 4 bases, there was a span of 15 bases. CDR3 sequence reads: CASSSGSGANQPQHF. DNA of the CDR3: TGTGCCAGTAGTTCGGGATCAGGGGCAAATCAGCCCCAGCATTTT.

The V and J genes are TRBV6-1 and TRBJ1-2; TRBD1 matches 8 bases. Germline V CDR1 and CDR2: MNHNS, SASEGT. This CDR3 region has 17 residues. With 3 bases clipped from V and 0 bases from J, the junction kept 9 bases outside the gene matches. The DNA of the CDR3 is TGTGCCAGCAGTGACGGACAGGGCTTCGCAGCTAACTATGGCTACACCTTC. This encodes CASSDGQGFAANYGYTF.

CDR3 coding DNA: TGTGCCAGCACCCCAGGGGGCGCCGGCACCGGGGAGCTGTTTTTT. Its protein is CASTPGGAGTGELFF. The chain is built from TRBV6-4 and TRBJ2-2, with 8 bases matching TRBD1. Germline values: CDR1 MRHNA, CDR2 SNTAGT. The CDR3 is made up of 15 amino acids. Germline trimming cut 7 bases from V and 4 bases from J; bases unmatched to any gene: 8.

The CDR3 DNA sequence: TGTGCCAGCAAATCATGGACACCAACTAATGAAAAACTGTTTTTT. Translating it yields CASKSWTPTNEKLFF. V and J are TRBV27 and TRBJ1-4; a weak D match, TRBD1 (5 bases). Germline-derived CDR1 and CDR2 are MNHEY and SMNVEV (reference sequence). Between the trimmed V and J ends, which lost 7 bases and 0 bases, there was a span of 12 bases. This CDR3 contains 15 residues.

The chain carries TRBV18 and TRBJ2-5; TRBD2 matches 14 bases. The CDR3 has 18 amino acids. The V gene end was trimmed by 1 base and the J gene end by 4 bases; junction bases not matched to a gene: 8. Germline assignment: CDR1 KGHSH and CDR2 LQKENI. The CDR3 DNA reads as TGTGCCAGCTCACCACTAGGGACTAGCGGGAGAGCCCCAGAGACCCAGTACTTC. It codes for CASSPLGTSGRAPETQYF.

The rearrangement joins TRBV6-6 to TRBJ1-3; 9 bases are shared with TRBD1. The CDR3 consists of 14 residues. Germline lookup yields CDR1 MNHNY and CDR2 SVGAGI (reference sequence). Losses at the gene ends were 6 bases for V and 7 bases for J; bases not matched to a gene: 7. CDR3 sequence (DNA): TGTGCCAGCAGAACAGGGGACAGGGCGAACACCATATATTTT. As protein: CASRTGDRANTIYF.

CDR3 protein: CATWTVNSNQPQHF. Written as DNA, the CDR3 is TGTGCCACCTGGACTGTAAATAGCAATCAGCCCCAGCATTTT. V gene TRBV27 combines with J gene TRBJ1-5; D unresolved. Germline assignment: CDR1 MNHEY and CDR2 SMNVEV (reference sequence). This CDR3 is built from 14 residues. V lost 10 bases and J lost 0, with 13 bases in between.

The chain joins TRBV6-2 or TRBV6-3 to TRBJ1-2; 7 bases map to TRBD1. V shed 5 bases and J 0 bases; nucleotides not matched to a gene: 6. The germline V gene has CDR1 MNHEY and CDR2 SVGEGT. CDR3 length: 15 residues. The CDR3 nucleotides read TGTGCCAGCAGTGCATCCGGGACAGCTAACTATGGCTACACCTTC. Its protein product is CASSASGTANYGYTF.

This clone has just one count. The chain uses TRBV10-3 and TRBJ2-5; D may be TRBD2 (6 bases). The CDR3 is 16 residues long. Looked up from germline, CDR1 is ENHRY and CDR2 is SYGVKD. V lost 3 bases and J 3 bases, leaving 17 bases between the germline ends. The CDR3 reads CAISDPGGWGEETQYF. The CDR3 nucleotides read TGTGCCATCAGTGACCCCGGAGGGTGGGGGGAAGAGACCCAGTACTTC.

The chain has TRBV13 and TRBJ1-6; 8 positions agree with TRBD1. This CDR3 has 15 residues. V gave up 5 bases and J gave up 7 bases; unmatched junction bases: 7. CDR1 is PRHDT and CDR2 is FYEKMQ in the germline V gene (reference sequence). For the CDR3, the DNA is TGTGCCAGCAGCGACAGGGGAGAGGGGAATTCACCCCTCCACTTT. This encodes CASSDRGEGNSPLHF.

The rearrangement links TRBV5-4 to TRBJ2-5, with 10 bases matching TRBD2. This CDR3 has 13 amino acids. Germline CDR1 and CDR2: SGHNT and YYREEE (reference sequence). The V and J ends lost 5 bases and 5 bases, in that order; junction bases with no gene match: 3. The CDR3 DNA follows: TGTGCCAGCAGTTTAGCGGGAGGTGAGACCCAGTACTTC. This gives the protein CASSLAGGETQYF.

This sequence joins TRBV7-9 and TRBJ2-2; D perhaps matches TRBD1 (5 bases). The CDR3 runs to 14 residues. V was shortened by 6 bases and J by 1 base, with 9 bases between the two germline ends. Germline-derived CDR1 and CDR2 are SEHNR and FQNEAQ (reference sequence). The CDR3 reads CASSPTGNTGELFF. The CDR3 region has the DNA TGTGCCAGCAGTCCTACAGGGAACACCGGGGAGCTGTTTTTT. Filled out from reference TRBV7-9 and TRBJ2-2, the complete variable domain reads DTGVSQNPRHKITKRGQNVTFRCDPISEHNRLYWYRQTLGQGPEFLTYFQNEAQLEKSRLLSDRFSAERPKGSFSTLEIQRTEQGDSAMYLCASSPTGNTGELFFGEGSRLTVL.

A note on this clone: The sample carries other DNA sequences with the same CDR3. This chain joins TRBV19 and TRBJ2-7, with 13 nucleotides matching TRBD2. CDR3 length: 16 amino acids. Germline V gene lookup returns CDR1 LNHDA and CDR2 SQIVND (reference sequence). Germline trimming cut 3 bases from V and 3 bases from J; bases unmatched to any gene: 5. In nucleotides, the CDR3 is TGTGCCAGTAGTATCCCGGGACTAGCGGGGAGCTACGAGCAGTACTTC. Protein sequence: CASSIPGLAGSYEQYF.

The chain employs TRBV5-1 and TRBJ1-2, with TRBD1 matching 9 bases. Trimming at V came to 2 bases and at J to 3 bases, leaving 2 bases not matched to a gene. Looked up from germline, CDR1 is SGHRS and CDR2 is YFSETQ. The CDR3 contains 14 residues. The CDR3 loop is CASSLQGAHYGYTF. The CDR3, as DNA: TGCGCCAGCAGCTTACAGGGGGCTCACTATGGCTACACCTTC.

The chain links TRBV23-1 to TRBJ2-6, with 7 bases identical to TRBD1. TRBV23-1 is sorted into the ORF group, with uncertain function. The CDR3 sequence is 17 residues long. With V trimmed by 6 bases and J by 0 bases, 8 bases remained unmatched. CDR3 bases: TGCGCCAGCAGCCTTACAGGGGATATCTCTGGGGCCAACGTCCTGACTTTC. This encodes CASSLTGDISGANVLTF.

In this sample, this clone turned up a few times. This chain connects TRBV7-2 to TRBJ2-5; 8 bases agree with TRBD1. The CDR3 has 16 amino acids. Per germline, CDR1 SGHTA and CDR2 FQGNSA. V was pared by 6 bases and J by 5 bases, with 14 bases of the junction left unmatched. The chain's CDR3 is CASSPGQGRLRETQYF. The CDR3 nucleotides are TGTGCCAGCAGTCCCGGACAGGGCCGACTTCGGGAGACCCAGTACTTC. The full variable domain, with the rest looked up from reference TRBV7-2 and TRBJ2-5, is GAGVSQSPSNKVTEKGKDVELRCDPISGHTALYWYRQSLGQGLEFLIYFQGNSAPDKSGLPSDRFSAERTGGSVSTLTIQRTQQEDSAVYLCASSPGQGRLRETQYFGPGTRLLVL.

The J gene is TRBJ1-3, the V gene TRBV11-3, with D maybe TRBD1 (5 bases). Germline CDR1 SGHNT, CDR2 YENEEA. The CDR3 spans 16 residues. The V and J ends lost 4 bases and 0 bases respectively, with 13 bases between them. The CDR3 DNA is TGTGCCAGCAGCTCCAGGGCGGTATACTCTGGAAACACCATATATTTT. This codes for CASSSRAVYSGNTIYF.

The chain uses TRBV19 and TRBJ1-2; the D gene is possibly TRBD1 (6 bases). CDR3 length: 15 residues. Germline CDR1 and CDR2: LNHDA and SQIVND (reference sequence). The ends were cut back, 2 bases at V and 4 bases at J, with 14 bases in the middle. Written as DNA, the CDR3 is TGTGCCAGTAGTATATATGCCAGGGGTGCCTATGGCTACACCTTC. This encodes CASSIYARGAYGYTF.

V usage is TRBV6-1 and J usage is TRBJ1-4, with 7 bases that match TRBD1. The CDR3 covers 17 residues. V lost 4 bases, J lost 0 bases, and 8 bases stayed unmatched. Per the germline V gene, CDR1 is MNHNS and CDR2 is SASEGT. The CDR3 region is CASSGTGSIATNEKLFF. CDR3 bases: TGTGCCAGCAGTGGGACAGGATCGATTGCAACTAATGAAAAACTGTTTTTT.